This T cell receptor (beta chain) stems from a study of identical twins. V was trimmed by 2 bases and J by 5 bases, leaving 7 bases between them. The CDR3 is 11 amino acids. The germline gives CDR1 GTSNPN, CDR2 SVGIG (reference sequence). TCRdb redid the calling of the 5' RACE reads with MiXCR, one entry per CDR3 protein. The sample shows 250,000 or so distinct CDR3 sequences, approximately 8.3% of them seen only once. Only a few counts were recorded for this clonotype. These data are also associated with another study on yellow fever vaccine responses in identical twins. That source notes: Twins reportedly appeared to share part of their vaccine T cell response while keeping part individual.

The specimen sequenced was CD8+ T cells sorted from blood. The chain uses TRBV30 and TRBJ2-7, with D tentatively TRBD2 (5 bases). The TCR originated in a woman under 30 in good health. CDR3 amino acids: CAWSFSDEQYF. CDR3 sequence (DNA): TGTGCCTGGAGTTTTAGCGACGAGCAGTACTTC. The full variable domain, with the rest looked up from reference TRBV30 and TRBJ2-7, is SQTIHQWPATLVQPVGSPLSLECTVEGTSNPNLYWYRQAAGRGLQLLFYSVGIGQISSEVPQNLSASRPQDRQFILSSKKLLLSDSGFYLCAWSFSDEQYFGPGTRLTVT.